The 28 T cell receptor beta chains below were found in one sample sequenced in a study of blood T cells in healthy people across ages. Using a J-beta primer mix together with a sample-barcoded 5' primer, a second PCR was run for roughly 7 to 11 cycles. TCRdb fed the 5' RACE reads into MiXCR, producing one record per CDR3 protein. The sample consists of a few hundred thousand distinct CDR3 sequences, less than 30% of them appearing once. The sequenced material came from blood. These receptors were obtained from a woman aged 70-85 years in good health.

V is TRBV20-1 and J is TRBJ2-1; D may be TRBD1 (6 bases). Trimming took off 5 bases at V and 5 bases at J, with 22 bases between the two ends. CDR1 DFQATT and CDR2 SNEGSKA come from the germline V gene (reference sequence). This CDR3 contains 16 residues. The CDR3 protein is CSASQPSGALNNEQFF. CDR3 nucleotide sequence: TGCAGTGCTTCTCAACCCTCAGGGGCCTTGAACAATGAGCAGTTCTTC.

The CDR3 spells CASAGTQSPDTQYF. For the CDR3, the DNA is TGTGCCAGCGCCGGGACACAGTCCCCAGATACGCAGTATTTT. This rearrangement joins TRBV28 to TRBJ2-3; a weak D match, TRBD1 (6 bases). The CDR3 contains 14 residues. Between the trimmed V and J ends, which lost 8 bases and 4 bases, there was a span of 16 bases. The V gene's germline CDR1 is MDHEN and CDR2 SYDVKM.

This clonotype was detected a few times. The chain employs TRBV20-1 and TRBJ1-1; unclear D gene. This CDR3 comprises 12 residues. CDR1 is DFQATT, CDR2 SNEGSKA, per germline (reference sequence). V lost 7 bases and J lost 6, with 15 bases in between. The CDR3 is CSVPPGSAEAFF. CDR3 coding DNA: TGCAGTGTCCCCCCCGGGAGCGCTGAAGCTTTCTTT.

As concerns this clonotype: At one end, the junction sequence differs from germline, possibly due to a read error. J is TRBJ2-5 and V is TRBV27, with D perhaps given as TRBD1 or TRBD2 (5 bases each). The CDR3 consists of 14 residues. Germline loops: CDR1 MNHEY, CDR2 SMNVEV (reference sequence). Written as DNA, the CDR3 is TGTGCCAGCAGTTTATGGTTTGGGGGATTCGATCGGTTCTTC. Translating it yields CASSLWFGGFDRFF.

The chain couples TRBV2 to TRBJ1-6; the D is unclear. Per the germline V gene, CDR1 is SNHLY and CDR2 is FYNNEI. This CDR3 is 14 amino acids long. Trimming stripped 5 bases from V and 8 bases from J, with 13 bases between. CDR3 sequence reads: CASSTRTSHSPLHF. CDR3 sequence (DNA): TGTGCCAGCAGTACCCGCACCTCGCATTCACCCCTCCACTTT.

A remark on this clonotype: This clone may be a read error of a much larger clone one base away. The chain is built from TRBV28 and TRBJ1-6, with D possibly being TRBD1 (6 bases). The germline V gene has CDR1 MDHEN and CDR2 SYDVKM. The CDR3 consists of 16 residues. V lost 3 bases and J 8 bases, leaving 17 bases between the germline ends. The CDR3 here is CASSLSTGNGYSPLHF. In nucleotides, the CDR3 is TGTGCCAGCAGTTTGTCGACAGGCAACGGGTATTCACCCCTCCACTTT. The full variable domain, in which reference TRBV28 and TRBJ1-6 provide the parts outside the CDR3, is DVKVTQSSRYLVKRTGEKVFLECVQDMDHENMFWYRQDPGLGLRLIYFSYDVKMKEKGDIPEGYSVSREKKERFSLILESASTNQTSMYLCASSLSTGNGYSPLHFGNGTRLTVT.

This clonotype was picked up a small number of times. The chain recombines TRBV9 with TRBJ1-1; D is uncertain. This CDR3 is built from 13 residues. The V and J ends lost 4 bases and 2 bases respectively, with 9 bases between them. Germline V gene lookup returns CDR1 SGDLS and CDR2 YYNGEE. The CDR3 nucleotides read TGTGCCAGCAGCAAAGGGATCAACACTGAAGCTTTCTTT. Protein product: CASSKGINTEAFF.

This chain joins TRBV7-2 and TRBJ2-5; D is possibly TRBD1 or TRBD2 (6 bases each). Germline V CDR1 and CDR2: SGHTA, FQGNSA. This CDR3 has 14 residues. Trimming took 5 bases from V and 5 from J, leaving 15 bases between them. CDR3 region: CASSPNGGPETQYF. Written as DNA, the CDR3 is TGTGCCAGCAGCCCTAATGGGGGGCCCGAGACCCAGTACTTC. Full variable domain (outside the CDR3, taken from reference TRBV7-2 and TRBJ2-5): GAGVSQSPSNKVTEKGKDVELRCDPISGHTALYWYRQSLGQGLEFLIYFQGNSAPDKSGLPSDRFSAERTGGSVSTLTIQRTQQEDSAVYLCASSPNGGPETQYFGPGTRLLVL.

The J gene is TRBJ2-7, the V gene TRBV20-1; D is possibly TRBD1 (6 bases). Trimming shortened V by 1 base and J by 2 bases, and 12 bases separated the two germline ends. The CDR3 is 14 residues long. Germline values: CDR1 DFQATT, CDR2 SNEGSKA (reference sequence). The CDR3 DNA follows: TGCAGTGCTAGAGTACGGGACACCCCCTACGAGCAGTACTTC. Encoded protein: CSARVRDTPYEQYF.

The chain joins TRBV20-1 to TRBJ1-5, with D uncertain. The length of the CDR3 is 15 residues. Trimming pared 1 base from V and 4 bases from J, leaving 14 bases between. Per the germline V gene, CDR1 is DFQATT and CDR2 is SNEGSKA (reference sequence). The CDR3 loop reads CSARGNRLGNQPQHF. The CDR3 nucleotides are TGCAGTGCTAGAGGAAACCGGTTAGGGAATCAGCCCCAGCATTTT.

This CDR3 is CASSLFDYEQYF. The CDR3 DNA follows: TGTGCCAGCAGTTTGTTTGACTACGAGCAGTACTTC. The chain uses TRBV28 and TRBJ2-7; D not certain. The CDR3 is 12 amino acids. Germline-derived CDR1 and CDR2 are MDHEN and SYDVKM. Between the trimmed V and J ends, which lost 3 bases and 3 bases, there was a span of 6 bases.

The V call is TRBV4-1, the J call TRBJ1-4; 10 bases line up with TRBD1. CDR1 is MGHRA and CDR2 is YSYEKL in the germline V gene. This CDR3 has 16 amino acids. The ends lost 4 bases at V and 5 bases at J; junction bases unmatched: 7. This chain's CDR3 is CASSPTGTGANEKLFF. The CDR3 nucleotides read TGCGCCAGCAGCCCCACCGGGACAGGGGCGAATGAAAAACTGTTTTTT.

This clonotype was seen many times. V usage is TRBV12-3 or TRBV12-4 and J usage is TRBJ1-1, with unresolved D. The CDR3 runs 13 residues. Deletions cut 5 bases from V and 5 bases from J, with 12 bases between. CDR3 bases: TGTGCCAGCAGTCCCCGACCAACGACTGAAGCTTTCTTT. This gives the protein CASSPRPTTEAFF.

This clonotype was found many times. The chain joins TRBV11-2 to TRBJ2-4, with 9 bases aligning to TRBD1. This CDR3 has 14 residues. V shed 7 bases and J 3 bases; nucleotides not matched to a gene: 4. CDR1 and CDR2 (germline): SGHAT, FQNNGV. In DNA form, the CDR3 reads TGTGCCAGCACCCAGACAGGGGGCAAAAACATTCAGTACTTC. This translates into CASTQTGGKNIQYF.

This clonotype appeared a few times. This rearrangement joins TRBV5-1 to TRBJ1-2; D remains unclear. V was clipped by 1 base and J by 5 bases, with 15 bases between them. Looked up from germline, CDR1 is SGHRS and CDR2 is YFSETQ. The CDR3 has 15 residues. CDR3 protein: CASSLTDFSPYGYTF. In DNA, the CDR3 is TGCGCCAGCAGCTTGACCGACTTCTCACCGTATGGCTACACCTTC.

This clonotype was counted only a few times. The CDR3 sequence: CASSPSTPAYNEQFF. The CDR3 coding sequence is TGTGCCAGCAGCCCATCAACACCGGCCTACAATGAGCAGTTCTTC. The chain links TRBV7-2 to TRBJ2-1; D not certain. CDR1 is SGHTA and CDR2 is FQGNSA in the germline V gene. This CDR3 has 15 residues. Trimming removed 5 bases from V and 2 bases from J, with 13 bases in between.

In its sample, this clonotype was seen a few times. V and J are TRBV4-3 and TRBJ2-4; 13 positions match TRBD2. The CDR3 has 22 amino acids. CDR1 and CDR2 from the germline V gene are LGHNA and YSLEER. Unmatched junction bases numbered 18, after V lost 2 bases and J lost 2 bases. The CDR3 reads CASSQTGTSGTAVKVSKNIQYF. In DNA form, the CDR3 reads TGCGCCAGCAGCCAAACCGGGACTAGCGGGACTGCAGTCAAGGTTTCCAAAAACATTCAGTACTTC.

Only a few counts were recorded for this clonotype. CDR3 in DNA: TGTGCCAGCAGGCAAACAGCTAACTATGGCTACACCTTC. Its translation: CASRQTANYGYTF. The chain recombines TRBV6-2 or TRBV6-3 with TRBJ1-2, with D hard to call. The germline CDR1 and CDR2 sequences are MNHEY and SVGEGT. Trimming left V 6 bases short and J 0 bases short, with 8 bases between. The CDR3 contains 13 residues.

A few counts support this clonotype. The junction does not match germline at one end; this may be a read error. This sequence joins TRBV29-1 and TRBJ2-3, with 10 bases matching TRBD2. The CDR3 length is 18 residues. CDR1 and CDR2 (germline): SQVTM, ANQGSEA. CDR3 sequence reads: CSAEGGLAGELVSDTQYF. The CDR3 DNA follows: TGCAGCGCTGAAGGGGGGCTAGCGGGAGAGCTTGTGTCGGATACGCAGTATTTT.

The CDR3 loop is CASSSPRRQGTSEAFF. CDR3 in DNA: TGTGCCAGCAGTTCCCCCCGCCGACAGGGAACGTCGGAAGCTTTCTTT. The chain is built from TRBV6-2 or TRBV6-3 and TRBJ1-1; 7 nucleotides agree with TRBD1. Per the germline V gene, CDR1 is MNHEY and CDR2 is SVGEGT. Trimming took 4 bases from V and 8 from J; bases not matched to a gene: 16. The CDR3 runs 16 residues.

This clonotype was seen a few times. The rearrangement links TRBV28 to TRBJ2-1; D is unclear. The DNA matches TRBJ2-7 better at its end, which makes the J call doubtful. The germline V gene has CDR1 MDHEN and CDR2 SYDVKM. CDR3 length equals 13 residues. The CDR3 DNA is TGTGCCAGCAGTTTAGGTCGGAACTACGAGCAGTACTTC. It is translated as CASSLGRNYEQYF.

The chain joins TRBV5-5 to TRBJ2-3; 11 positions agree with TRBD2. With V trimmed by 5 bases and J by 3 bases, 8 bases remained unmatched. Germline CDR1 SGHKS, CDR2 YYEKEE (reference sequence). The CDR3 is 16 amino acids. The CDR3 region has the DNA TGTGCCAGCAGTAAACTAGCGGGAGTAGGTACAGATACGCAGTATTTT. Translation: CASSKLAGVGTDTQYF.

Remarks on this clonotype: The germline gene is not matched at one end of the junction; a read error may be the cause. This chain joins TRBV5-6 and TRBJ2-4; D gene unclear. This CDR3 is built from 15 residues. Germline lookup yields CDR1 SGHDT and CDR2 YYEEEE. The CDR3 loop reads CASSLDGMAKNVQYF. The CDR3 bases are TGTGCCAGCAGCTTGGATGGGATGGCCAAAAACGTTCAGTACTTC.

This clonotype was observed a single time. J is TRBJ1-6 and V is TRBV7-2; possible D gene TRBD1, 6 bases. Germline assignment: CDR1 SGHTA and CDR2 FQGNSA. This CDR3 spans 13 amino acids. The ends were cut back, 3 bases at V and 8 bases at J, with 8 bases in the middle. CDR3 in DNA: TGTGCCAGCAGCTTGAGGGGGGATTCACCCCTCCACTTT. Encoded protein: CASSLRGDSPLHF.

This clonotype came up a few times. The chain couples TRBV2 to TRBJ2-5; D gene unclear. V was trimmed by 4 bases and J by 1 base, leaving 10 bases between them. Germline V gives CDR1 SNHLY, CDR2 FYNNEI. The CDR3 sequence is 14 residues long. As DNA, the CDR3 is TGTGCCAGCAGTGTCGACAATAGCCAAGAGACCCAGTACTTC. This encodes CASSVDNSQETQYF.

This rearrangement joins TRBV28 to TRBJ2-7, with TRBD1 matching 8 bases. The CDR3 sequence is 15 residues long. CDR1 is MDHEN and CDR2 is SYDVKM in the germline V gene. V shed 5 bases, J shed 2 bases, and the junction held 8 bases outside the gene matches. CDR3 nucleotide sequence: TGTGCCAGCAGTGCCTCCGGGACAGGTCCCTACGAGCAGTACTTC. Encoded protein: CASSASGTGPYEQYF.

This chain uses TRBV7-3 with TRBJ2-3; D may be TRBD1 (5 bases). CDR1 is SGHTA, CDR2 FQGTGA, per germline. The CDR3 contains 14 residues. V was shortened by 3 bases and J by 2 bases, with 9 bases between the two germline ends. Here the CDR3 reads CASSFTGPTDTQYF. The CDR3 coding sequence is TGTGCCAGCAGCTTTACAGGACCCACAGATACGCAGTATTTT.

The rearrangement uses TRBV20-1 and TRBJ2-1; 9 bases map to TRBD2. The length of the CDR3 is 12 residues. Germline V lookup: CDR1 DFQATT, CDR2 SNEGSKA (reference sequence). J was trimmed by 10 bases and V by 7 bases; bases with no gene match: 8. DNA of the CDR3: TGCAGTGTAACCGGGACTAGCCCGGAGCAGTTCTTC. It specifies CSVTGTSPEQFF.